This TCR beta chain stems from a study of blood T cell repertoires in COVID-19. V lost 1 base and J lost 13, with 11 bases in between. The CDR3 is 12 residues long. Germline V gene lookup returns CDR1 MDHEN and CDR2 SYDVKM. This clone has only one observation. Adults between about 18 and 95 years of age took part from about two dozen US areas. Method: immunoSEQ multiplex PCR; TCRdb's copy keeps in-frame clones and lacks some. Of about 160,000 clones in the sample, less than 85% were seen once. The genes are TRBV28 and TRBJ1-5; unclear D gene. The clonotype originates from a woman in her forties or fifties who had recovered from COVID-19. The material sequenced was PBMCs or T cells enriched from blood (not recorded which). The CDR3 loop reads CASSLLRDTQHF. The DNA of the CDR3 is TGTGCCAGCAGTTTATTACGGGATACACAGCATTTT. Complete variable domain (other parts from reference TRBV28 and TRBJ1-5): DVKVTQSSRYLVKRTGEKVFLECVQDMDHENMFWYRQDPGLGLRLIYFSYDVKMKEKGDIPEGYSVSREKKERFSLILESASTNQTSMYLCASSLLRDTQHFGDGTRLSIL.